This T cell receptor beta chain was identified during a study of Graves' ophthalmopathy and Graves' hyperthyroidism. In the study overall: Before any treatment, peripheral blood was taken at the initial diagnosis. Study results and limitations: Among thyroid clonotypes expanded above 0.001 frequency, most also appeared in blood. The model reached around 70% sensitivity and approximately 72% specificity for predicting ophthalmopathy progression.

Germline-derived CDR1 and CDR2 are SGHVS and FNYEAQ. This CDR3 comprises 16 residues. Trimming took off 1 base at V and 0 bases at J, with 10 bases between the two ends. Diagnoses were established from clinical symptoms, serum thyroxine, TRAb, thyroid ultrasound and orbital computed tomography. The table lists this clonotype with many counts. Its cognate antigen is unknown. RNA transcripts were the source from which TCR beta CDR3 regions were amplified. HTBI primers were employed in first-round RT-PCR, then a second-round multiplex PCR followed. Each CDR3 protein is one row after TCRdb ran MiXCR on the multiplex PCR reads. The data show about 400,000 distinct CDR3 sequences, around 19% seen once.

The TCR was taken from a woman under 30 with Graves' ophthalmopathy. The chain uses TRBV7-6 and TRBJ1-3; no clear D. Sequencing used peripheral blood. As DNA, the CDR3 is TGTGCCAGCAGCTTAGGGGCCGGAGGCTCTGGAAACACCATATATTTT. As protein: CASSLGAGGSGNTIYF.